This is a list of T cell receptor beta chains from one sample in a study of OX40 agonist ivuxolimab in advanced cancers. Clones were read by immunoSEQ multiplex PCR, and TCRdb kept only the in-frame ones, dropping some. The sample has 75,000 to 95,000 clones, about 91% seen once. Sequenced material: CD4+ or CD8+ T cells sorted from blood, taken in a trial of the OX40 agonist ivuxolimab. Receptors were obtained from an adult with an advanced solid tumor such as melanoma, head and neck, liver or kidney cancer. Each CDR3 is given with its conserved first and last residue. The D gene is left open where the match is weak. Expanded clones get a size class; other rows say once, few or many, or leave the size out.

J	D	V	length	size	CDR3	DNA
TRBJ2-5	-	TRBV2	14	-	CASTPGLPQAAQYF	TGTGCCAGCACCCCGGGACTCCCCCAGGCAGCCCAGTACTTC
TRBJ2-3	TRBD1	TRBV19	15	-	CASGETGVRTDTQYF	TGTGCCAGCGGCGAGACAGGGGTGCGGACAGATACGCAGTATTTT
TRBJ1-1	-	TRBV5-4	13	-	CASNEEWNTEAFF	TGTGCCAGCAACGAGGAGTGGAACACTGAAGCTTTCTTT
TRBJ2-2	TRBD2	TRBV28	14	-	CASKTGGNTGELFF	TGTGCCAGCAAAACGGGAGGTAACACCGGGGAGCTGTTTTTT
TRBJ1-1	-	TRBV29-1	13	few	CSVPRGEGNEAFF	TGCAGCGTTCCACGGGGGGAGGGGAATGAAGCTTTCTTT
TRBJ1-2	-	TRBV30	13	once	CAWKGQFNYGYTF	TGTGCCTGGAAAGGACAGTTTAACTATGGCTACACCTTC
TRBJ2-5	TRBD1	TRBV6-1	17	-	CASSVSKGTGVPETQYF	TGTGCCAGCAGTGTTTCAAAAGGGACAGGGGTGCCAGAGACCCAGTACTTC
TRBJ2-5	TRBD1	TRBV6-1	17	-	CASSGFDRGSGLETQYF	TGTGCCAGCAGTGGATTCGACAGGGGATCGGGTTTGGAGACCCAGTACTTC
TRBJ1-2	-	TRBV7-2	12	-	CASSPGPGGYTF	TGTGCCAGCAGCCCAGGACCCGGAGGCTACACCTTC
TRBJ1-2	-	TRBV5-4	15	-	CASSSGGRGGYGYTF	TGTGCCAGCAGCTCGGGCGGAAGGGGCGGCTATGGCTACACCTTC
TRBJ1-4	-	TRBV5-1	13	-	CASSLARGEKLFF	TGCGCCAGCAGCTTGGCCAGGGGAGAAAAACTGTTTTTT
TRBJ1-2	TRBD1	TRBV7-9	13	-	CASSAQGTYGYTF	TGTGCCAGCAGCGCACAGGGGACTTATGGCTACACCTTC
TRBJ2-2	-	TRBV28	17	-	CASSLSGGMDNTGELFF	TGTGCCAGCAGTTTATCTGGGGGTATGGACAACACCGGGGAGCTGTTTTTT
TRBJ1-5	-	TRBV7-2	14	-	CASSLVYGDQPQHF	TGTGCCAGCAGCTTAGTTTACGGGGATCAGCCCCAGCATTTT
TRBJ1-3	TRBD1	TRBV5-1	15	-	CASSWGDRTGNTIYF	TGCGCCAGCAGCTGGGGGGACAGAACTGGAAACACCATATATTTT
TRBJ2-1	-	TRBV11-3	14	-	CASSLRVSYNEQFF	TGTGCCAGCAGCTTAAGGGTTTCCTACAATGAGCAGTTCTTC
TRBJ1-4	TRBD1	TRBV2	14	-	CASSGTGASEKLFF	TGTGCCAGCAGTGGGACAGGGGCAAGTGAAAAACTGTTTTTT
TRBJ1-5	-	TRBV6-5	14	-	CASSYSPGSQPQHF	TGTGCCAGCAGTTACTCCCCTGGGAGTCAGCCCCAGCATTTT
TRBJ2-1	TRBD2	TRBV5-1	20	-	CASSSPIGGSGRGPYNEQFF	TGCGCCAGCAGCTCCCCGATCGGAGGTAGCGGGAGAGGGCCCTACAATGAGCAGTTCTTC
TRBJ2-7	-	TRBV6-1	15	-	CASSILPRQNYEQYF	TGTGCCAGCAGTATCCTTCCCCGACAGAACTACGAGCAGTACTTC
TRBJ1-2	TRBD1	TRBV15	15	-	CATSRDGTGGYGYTF	TGTGCCACCAGCAGAGACGGGACAGGGGGCTATGGCTACACCTTC
TRBJ2-1	-	TRBV27	18	-	CASSLKGGWTGSYNEQFF	TGTGCCAGCAGTTTAAAAGGGGGATGGACGGGTTCCTACAATGAGCAGTTCTTC
TRBJ2-2	-	TRBV6-5	13	-	CASLDRNTGELFF	TGTGCCAGCTTAGACAGGAACACCGGGGAGCTGTTTTTT
TRBJ1-3	-	TRBV5-1	13	-	CASSESSGNTIYF	TGCGCCAGCAGCGAATCCTCTGGAAACACCATATATTTT
TRBJ2-7	TRBD1	TRBV10-1	14	-	CASSEGTGIYEQYF	TGCGCCAGCAGTGAAGGGACAGGAATCTACGAGCAGTACTTC
TRBJ2-5	TRBD2	TRBV7-2	14	-	CASSPRESRETQYF	TGTGCCAGCTCTCCGCGGGAGTCCCGAGAGACCCAGTACTTC
TRBJ2-7	-	TRBV11-2	14	-	CASSLASKRDEQYF	TGTGCCAGCAGCTTAGCTTCCAAAAGAGACGAGCAGTACTTC
TRBJ2-5	-	TRBV11-3	11	-	CASSLEETQYF	TGTGCCAGCAGCTTAGAAGAGACCCAGTACTTC
TRBJ2-2	-	TRBV5-1	14	once	CASSLDRRTGELFF	TGCGCCAGCAGCTTGGACAGGCGCACCGGGGAGCTGTTTTTT
TRBJ1-2	-	TRBV7-2	15	-	CASSKPGPADYGYTF	TGTGCCAGCAGCAAACCGGGCCCAGCTGACTATGGCTACACCTTC
TRBJ2-1	-	TRBV11-3	18	-	CASSLGGGGALSYNEQFF	TGTGCCAGCAGCTTAGGAGGCGGCGGAGCCCTTTCCTACAATGAGCAGTTCTTC
TRBJ2-7	TRBD2	TRBV10-3	15	-	CAIGGRASGSYEQYF	TGTGCCATCGGGGGAAGGGCTAGCGGCTCCTACGAGCAGTACTTC
TRBJ2-3	TRBD1	TRBV28	14	-	CASSWDSSTDTQYF	TGTGCCAGCAGTTGGGACAGTAGCACAGATACGCAGTATTTT